This T cell receptor (beta chain) was captured by sequencing in a study of patients and donors after allogeneic stem cell transplantation. This clonotype was recorded at least ten times. One entry per CDR3 protein results from TCRdb running MiXCR on the RT-PCR reads. This table has fewer than 75,000 distinct CDR3 sequences, 10% to 15% appearing once. Trimming took off 7 bases at V and 0 bases at J, with 7 bases between the two ends. The germline CDR1 and CDR2 sequences are SQVTM and ANQGSEA. The CDR3 has 12 residues. The sequence was collected from a human donor who was either an allogeneic HSCT recipient or a stem cell or donor lymphocyte infusion donor (not recorded which). It is not recorded whose cells these are; they may come from a transplant donor. J is TRBJ2-1 and V is TRBV29-1, with D uncertain. Sequenced input: blood, either unsorted or a sorted T cell fraction (not recorded which). CDR3 residues: CSADGSYNEQFF. In DNA form, the CDR3 reads TGCAGCGCGGACGGCTCCTACAATGAGCAGTTCTTC.